The next 22 T cell receptor beta chains were all read from a single sample in a study of regulatory T cells in long-lasting Graves disease. Both iRepertoire HTBI primers and Arm-PCR of CDR3 regions were used to build the TCR beta libraries. TCRdb ran MiXCR on the multiplex PCR reads and lists one entry per CDR3 protein. The table records about 220,000 distinct CDR3 sequences, 15% to 20% of them present only once. Time point denoted: newly diagnosed GD, antithyroid drugs for less than 3 months. PBMC RNA was the source of the TCR library. The sample in question was peripheral blood mononuclear cells (PBMCs), obtained at new diagnosis, from a patient treated with antithyroid drugs. The receptors were sampled from a female donor with Graves disease.

This clonotype occurred many times. This rearrangement joins TRBV20-1 to TRBJ2-7; no clear D. This CDR3 has 11 residues. CDR1 is DFQATT, CDR2 SNEGSKA, per germline (reference sequence). Trimming stripped 6 bases from V and 2 bases from J, with 8 bases between. CDR3 amino acids: CSAGQPYEQYF. CDR3 coding DNA: TGCAGTGCGGGCCAGCCCTACGAGCAGTACTTC.

The chain carries TRBV7-2 and TRBJ1-6, with D possibly TRBD1 on 5 matching bases. The V gene's germline CDR1 is SGHTA and CDR2 FQGNSA. V gave up 0 bases and J gave up 10 bases, with 28 bases separating them. CDR3 length: 20 residues. The DNA for the CDR3 is TGTGCCAGCAGCTTAGCGGTTTTGGTCAATTCAGGGATTTTACGGTCACCCCTCCACTTT. Encoded protein: CASSLAVLVNSGILRSPLHF.

There are many counts of this clonotype. The rearrangement uses TRBV5-5 and TRBJ1-1; perhaps TRBD1 as D (5 bases). The CDR3 is made up of 15 amino acids. Trimming stripped 4 bases from V and 0 bases from J, with 13 bases between. Germline V gene sequence: CDR1 SGHKS, CDR2 YYEKEE (reference sequence). The CDR3, as DNA: TGTGCCAGCAGCCTTCTCAGGGACCTGAACACTGAAGCTTTCTTT. Translated: CASSLLRDLNTEAFF. The full variable domain, its missing parts supplied by reference TRBV5-5 and TRBJ1-1, is DAGVTQSPTHLIKTRGQQVTLRCSPISGHKSVSWYQQVLGQGPQFIFQYYEKEERGRGNFPDRFSARQFPNYSSELNVNALLLGDSALYLCASSLLRDLNTEAFFGQGTRLTVV.

The chain joins TRBV7-3 to TRBJ2-2; D is undetermined. This CDR3 is built from 12 residues. Between the trimmed V and J ends, which lost 4 bases and 7 bases, there was a span of 7 bases. Germline V lookup: CDR1 SGHTA, CDR2 FQGTGA. CDR3 in amino acids: CASSSLGGELFF. For the CDR3, the DNA is TGTGCCAGCAGCTCGCTCGGCGGGGAGCTGTTTTTT.

As regards this clonotype: Possible read error: a much larger clone is one base away. The chain is built from TRBV6-2 or TRBV6-3 and TRBJ2-1; D unclear. Germline V lookup: CDR1 MNHEY, CDR2 SVGEGT. The V end was cut by 5 bases, the J end by 6 bases, with 11 bases between. The CDR3 is 13 amino acids. CDR3 bases: TGTGCCAGCAGTAAATACAAGGGCAATGAGCAGTTCTTC. Translation: CASSKYKGNEQFF.

This clonotype was seen at least ten times. V is TRBV5-6 and J is TRBJ2-5; 7 bases are a match to TRBD1. CDR1 and CDR2 (germline): SGHDT, YYEEEE. V trimming: 4 bases; J trimming: 2 bases; junction bases outside the gene matches: 11. The CDR3 length is 16 residues. The CDR3 DNA sequence: TGTGCCAGCAGCGGTTGGGACAGATCAAAACAAGAGACCCAGTACTTC. It encodes CASSGWDRSKQETQYF.

This clonotype has a count of ten or more. The chain joins TRBV30 to TRBJ2-1, with 11 bases aligning to TRBD2. CDR1 and CDR2 from the germline V gene are GTSNPN and SVGIG (reference sequence). The V gene end was trimmed by 2 bases and the J gene end by 6 bases; junction bases not matched to a gene: 6. The length of the CDR3 is 15 residues. CDR3 residues: CAWSSLGTSGNEQFF. In DNA form, the CDR3 reads TGTGCCTGGAGTTCTCTCGGGACTAGCGGCAATGAGCAGTTCTTC.

This clonotype has ten or more counts. V is TRBV7-8 and J is TRBJ2-5; D gene uncertain. Trimming cost V 0 bases and J 4 bases, with 6 bases left between them. The germline V gene has CDR1 SGHVS and CDR2 FQNEAQ. This CDR3 is built from 13 residues. The CDR3 protein is CASSLASTETQYF. As DNA, the CDR3 is TGTGCCAGCAGCTTAGCGAGCACAGAGACCCAGTACTTC.

The rearrangement links TRBV18 to TRBJ1-3; TRBD1 might be the D (6 bases). Trimming took off 6 bases at V and 8 bases at J, with 14 bases between the two ends. Germline CDR1 reads KGHSH; CDR2 reads LQKENI. The CDR3 has 13 amino acids. For the CDR3, the DNA is TGTGCCAGCTCGCGGGACGGGGGCGACACCATATATTTT. Its protein product is CASSRDGGDTIYF.

As concerns this clonotype: A read error may be the cause here, since a much bigger clone is one base away. The J gene is TRBJ2-5, the V gene TRBV5-4; D is uncertain. The length of the CDR3 is 13 residues. Germline assignment: CDR1 SGHNT and CDR2 YYREEE (reference sequence). CDR3 region: CARSLRDQETQYF. CDR3 DNA sequence: TGTGCCAGAAGCTTGAGAGACCAAGAGACCCAGTACTTC. Full variable domain (rest looked up from reference TRBV5-4 and TRBJ2-5): ETGVTQSPTHLIKTRGQQVTLRCSSQSGHNTVSWYQQALGQGPQFIFQYYREEENGRGNFPPRFSGLQFPNYSSELNVNALELDDSALYLCARSLRDQETQYFGPGTRLLVL.

This clonotype was seen repeatedly, ten times or more. The chain recombines TRBV12-3 or TRBV12-4 with TRBJ2-1; 7 positions agree with TRBD2. The CDR3 is 17 residues long. The V and J ends lost 3 bases and 0 bases, in that order; junction bases with no gene match: 8. The CDR3 loop is CASSFSSGRSSYNEQFF. CDR3 coding DNA: TGTGCCAGCAGTTTCTCTAGCGGCCGGAGCTCCTACAATGAGCAGTTCTTC.

This clonotype was picked up many times. CDR3 protein: CASSQPRETHEQFF. CDR3 DNA sequence: TGTGCCAGCAGTCAGCCCCGAGAGACGCATGAGCAGTTCTTC. The chain couples TRBV28 to TRBJ2-1, with D hard to call. The V and J ends lost 5 bases and 8 bases respectively, with 16 bases between them. Germline V gene data show CDR1 as MDHEN and CDR2 as SYDVKM. The CDR3 covers 14 residues.

The chain has TRBV24-1 and TRBJ2-4; 9 nucleotides agree with TRBD1. Per germline, CDR1 KGHDR and CDR2 SFDVKD. The V segment lost 2 bases and the J segment 9 bases; nucleotides outside the gene matches: 4. CDR3 length: 14 residues. For the CDR3, the DNA is TGTGCCACCAGTGATTCGGGACAGGGAAGCATTCAGTACTTC. Its protein product is CATSDSGQGSIQYF.

Comments on this clonotype: A read error is possible here, since a much larger clone lies one base away. This rearrangement joins TRBV10-1 to TRBJ2-1; D is possibly TRBD2 (6 bases). The V gene lost 4 bases and the J gene lost 4 bases, with 17 bases spanning the gap. CDR3 length: 16 amino acids. Germline CDR1 WNHNN, CDR2 SYGVQD (reference sequence). In DNA form, the CDR3 reads TGCGCCAGCAGTGCTTCGACGGGGGAAGAGTACAATGAGCAGTTCTTC. It specifies CASSASTGEEYNEQFF.

The rearrangement joins TRBV12-3 or TRBV12-4 to TRBJ2-1, with a possible D match to TRBD2 (5 bases). The CDR3 sequence is 13 residues long. V lost 6 bases and J lost 7, with 13 bases in between. The CDR3 loop reads CASRSTSRNEQFF. CDR3 bases: TGTGCCAGCAGGTCAACTAGTAGGAATGAGCAGTTCTTC.

The chain couples TRBV15 to TRBJ2-7; weak D call: TRBD1 (6 bases). CDR1 is LNHNV and CDR2 is YYDKDF in the germline V gene (reference sequence). V lost 0 bases and J lost 6, with 15 bases in between. This CDR3 is built from 15 residues. The CDR3 sequence is CATSRDLTGNSEQYF. The DNA for the CDR3 is TGTGCCACCAGCAGAGATCTTACAGGGAATAGCGAGCAGTACTTC.

This clonotype occurred many times. The chain links TRBV11-2 to TRBJ2-1, with 15 bases fitting TRBD2. The CDR3 has 15 amino acids. Germline V gives CDR1 SGHAT, CDR2 FQNNGV. Trimming at V came to 2 bases and at J to 9 bases, leaving 2 bases not matched to a gene. DNA of the CDR3: TGTGCCAGCAGCTTACGGACTAGCGGGAGGGGTGAGCAGTTCTTC. This sequence encodes CASSLRTSGRGEQFF.

The table lists this clonotype with many counts. The chain is built from TRBV20-1 and TRBJ2-7, with TRBD1 matching 11 bases. The germline V gene has CDR1 DFQATT and CDR2 SNEGSKA (reference sequence). V lost 6 bases, J lost 2 bases, and 3 bases stayed unmatched. The CDR3 has 13 residues. CDR3 protein: CSAGTGGTYEQYF. CDR3 DNA sequence: TGCAGTGCCGGGACAGGGGGGACCTACGAGCAGTACTTC.

This clonotype was picked up a small number of times. The chain joins TRBV5-1 to TRBJ1-2; D remains ambiguous. Trimming removed 4 bases from V and 8 bases from J, with 15 bases in between. CDR1 and CDR2 (germline): SGHRS, YFSETQ. The CDR3 extends over 13 amino acids. The CDR3 nucleotides are TGCGCCAGCAGCCCCGGCCTCTCACAGGGCTACACCTTC. Protein product: CASSPGLSQGYTF.

This clonotype was detected many times. This sequence joins TRBV24-1 and TRBJ2-1; 12 bases agree with TRBD2. The CDR3 is made up of 19 amino acids. Germline V gives CDR1 KGHDR, CDR2 SFDVKD. The trim removed 0 bases at V and 6 bases at J, leaving 11 bases unmatched. CDR3 sequence reads: CATSDLSYSLAGGPNEQFF. CDR3 nucleotide sequence: TGTGCCACCAGTGATTTGTCCTACTCGCTAGCGGGAGGGCCCAATGAGCAGTTCTTC.

This clonotype was recorded at least ten times. This rearrangement joins TRBV10-3 to TRBJ2-6; D is undetermined. Germline-derived CDR1 and CDR2 are ENHRY and SYGVKD. This CDR3 is built from 14 residues. Trimming cost V 11 bases and J 0 bases, with 11 bases left between them. This chain's CDR3 is CAAKRDSGANVLTF. In nucleotides, the CDR3 is TGTGCCGCAAAAAGGGACTCTGGGGCCAACGTCCTGACTTTC.

Worth noting for this clonotype: A single base separates this from a much larger clone, so it may be a read error. V gene TRBV6-5 combines with J gene TRBJ2-3; 7 nucleotides line up with TRBD1. This CDR3 spans 14 amino acids. From germline, CDR1 is MNHEY and CDR2 SVGAGI. The CDR3: CDSSYLGQSDTQYF. The CDR3 nucleotides are TGTGACAGCAGTTACTTGGGACAGTCAGATACGCAGTATTTT.